This passage covers 27 T cell receptor beta chains from one sample sequenced in a study of graft-versus-host responses after intestinal transplantation (dated by TCRdb to 2020 to 2023). The sample's time point label, in plain terms: cells obtained before transplantation from donor or recipient. Library prep was done by the immunoSEQ multiplex PCR assay. Not all clones reach the TCRdb copy of this immuneACCESS table, which keeps in-frame sequences only. Checked studies attribute under half of the gap to unresolved V genes and leave the rest unexplained. The sample table contains just over 4,000 clones; only one count was recorded for roughly 21% of them. The biggest ten clones account for around 5% of the sample. The specimen was alloreactive CD4+ T cells from a mixed lymphocyte reaction culture, collected before transplantation. In the paper's terms, the cell subset or site label means: CFSE-low proliferating T cells sorted from approximately six-day pre-transplant mixed lymphocyte reaction (GvH or HvG direction). The receptor set was obtained from a human patient who was an organ donor for intestinal transplantation.

This clone has more than one count but fewer than ten. The CDR3 DNA reads as TGTGCCAGCAGCGACCGCCTCCGGGACAGAAATGAAAAACTGTTTTTT. This encodes CASSDRLRDRNEKLFF. The chain joins TRBV5-6 to TRBJ1-4; 7 nucleotides line up with TRBD1. V shed 4 bases and J 5 bases; nucleotides not matched to a gene: 11. CDR1 is SGHDT and CDR2 is YYEEEE in the germline V gene. The CDR3 is made up of 16 amino acids.

This clone is medium-sized by share. The chain carries TRBV5-1 and TRBJ2-5, with D possibly matching TRBD2 (5 bases). Germline CDR1 reads SGHRS; CDR2 reads YFSETQ. CDR3 length equals 17 residues. Trimming removed 6 bases from V and 5 bases from J, with 26 bases in between. CDR3 region: CASIRATRGQLLETQYF. CDR3 bases: TGCGCCAGCATACGGGCGACAAGAGGGCAGTTGTTGGAGACCCAGTACTTC.

This clone was picked up a small number of times. This chain connects TRBV6-6 to TRBJ2-4; possibly TRBD2 for D (6 bases). V lost 6 bases to trimming and J lost 3 bases, with 15 bases between them. Germline loops: CDR1 MNHNY, CDR2 SVGAGI (reference sequence). This CDR3 has 15 residues. This chain's CDR3 is CASRRELGGKNIQYF. CDR3 DNA sequence: TGTGCCAGCAGACGGGAGCTCGGGGGCAAAAACATTCAGTACTTC.

The chain has TRBV11-3 and TRBJ2-2; TRBD2 aligns across 11 bases. The CDR3 spans 17 residues. Germline V gene sequence: CDR1 SGHNT, CDR2 YENEEA. V lost 3 bases, J lost 1 base, and 4 bases stayed unmatched. CDR3 DNA: TGTGCCAGCAGCTTGTCGCTAGCGGGGGGGAACACCGGGGAGCTGTTTTTT. Its translation: CASSLSLAGGNTGELFF.

Within the sample, this clone is medium-sized. This chain uses TRBV5-1 with TRBJ1-6; 12 bases fit TRBD1. The CDR3 covers 18 residues. CDR1 and CDR2 from the germline V gene are SGHRS and YFSETQ. V gave up 3 bases and J gave up 9 bases; unmatched junction bases: 13. The CDR3 DNA reads as TGCGCCAGCAGCTCATTACCCCCGGGACAGGGGGCGGGTTCACCCCTCCACTTT. This codes for CASSSLPPGQGAGSPLHF. Full variable domain (rest looked up from reference TRBV5-1 and TRBJ1-6): KAGVTQTPRYLIKTRGQQVTLSCSPISGHRSVSWYQQTPGQGLQFLFEYFSETQRNKGNFPGRFSGRQFSNSRSEMNVSTLELGDSALYLCASSSLPPGQGAGSPLHFGNGTRLTVT.

The chain links TRBV10-1 to TRBJ2-6; D not certain. The CDR3 consists of 19 residues. Germline loops: CDR1 WNHNN, CDR2 SYGVQD (reference sequence). V lost 5 bases, J lost 5 bases, and 25 bases lay in between. In DNA, the CDR3 is TGCGCCAGCAGTTGCGGTGAAAGATCGCACAAAAGTCGGGCCAACGTCCTGACTTTC. This encodes CASSCGERSHKSRANVLTF.

Sample share makes this clone medium-sized (0.01 to 0.1%). The chain uses TRBV28 and TRBJ1-2; D call uncertain. The CDR3 is 14 residues long. V lost 6 bases and J lost 1, with 12 bases in between. Per the germline V gene, CDR1 is MDHEN and CDR2 is SYDVKM. CDR3 protein: CASRTQQFNYGYTF. The CDR3 DNA sequence: TGTGCCAGCAGAACACAGCAGTTTAACTATGGCTACACCTTC.

This clone rates as medium-sized. The chain is built from TRBV18 and TRBJ1-2; 8 bases map to TRBD1. Germline-derived CDR1 and CDR2 are KGHSH and LQKENI. This CDR3 has 14 residues. The junction had 2 bases not matched to a gene; V was cut back by 5 bases and J by 0 bases. As DNA, the CDR3 is TGTGCCAGCTCAAGACAGGGGTCTAACTATGGCTACACCTTC. Translation: CASSRQGSNYGYTF. Full variable domain (rest looked up from reference TRBV18 and TRBJ1-2): NAGVMQNPRHLVRRRGQEARLRCSPMKGHSHVYWYRQLPEEGLKFMVYLQKENIIDESGMPKERFSAEFPKEGPSILRIQQVVRGDSAAYFCASSRQGSNYGYTFGSGTRLTVV.

This clone is medium-sized in the sample. The V gene is TRBV20-1, the J gene TRBJ1-4; D not resolved. Per germline, CDR1 DFQATT and CDR2 SNEGSKA (reference sequence). The V end lost 6 bases, the J end lost 8 bases, and 10 bases lay between the germline ends. The CDR3 sequence is 11 residues long. The CDR3 DNA sequence: TGCAGTGCCATGAGCCGGGAAAAACTGTTTTTT. It yields the protein CSAMSREKLFF.

CDR3 sequence: CASRDRDTGELFF. For the CDR3, the DNA is TGTGCCAGCAGGGACAGGGACACCGGGGAGCTGTTTTTT. This chain connects TRBV6-1 to TRBJ2-2, with 8 nucleotides matching TRBD1. CDR3 length equals 13 residues. Trimming cost V 6 bases and J 3 bases; bases outside gene matches: 0. CDR1 and CDR2 (germline): MNHNS, SASEGT.

This clone was picked up a small number of times. The chain combines TRBV9 with TRBJ2-5, with 15 bases that match TRBD2. This CDR3 has 17 amino acids. Per the germline V gene, CDR1 is SGDLS and CDR2 is YYNGEE. Unmatched junction bases numbered 5, after V lost 3 bases and J lost 2 bases. The CDR3 DNA follows: TGTGCCAGCAGCGATGGGACTAGCGGGGGGCTGCAAGAGACCCAGTACTTC. As protein: CASSDGTSGGLQETQYF. The variable domain in full, completed from reference TRBV9 and TRBJ2-5, reads DSGVTQTPKHLITATGQRVTLRCSPRSGDLSVYWYQQSLDQGLQFLIQYYNGEERAKGNILERFSAQQFPDLHSELNLSSLELGDSALYFCASSDGTSGGLQETQYFGPGTRLLVL.

The V gene is TRBV19, the J gene TRBJ1-1; possible D gene TRBD1, 5 bases. Trimming left V 4 bases short and J 0 bases short, with 12 bases between. Germline CDR1 and CDR2: LNHDA and SQIVND (reference sequence). The CDR3 runs 15 residues. The CDR3 DNA sequence: TGTGCCAGTAGTAAAGTGGGGACTTTGAACACTGAAGCTTTCTTT. Its translation: CASSKVGTLNTEAFF.

The chain carries TRBV15 and TRBJ1-3, with TRBD1 matching over 9 bases. The V gene's germline CDR1 is LNHNV and CDR2 YYDKDF (reference sequence). The CDR3 spans 16 residues. With V trimmed by 5 bases and J by 2 bases, 7 bases remained unmatched. The CDR3 DNA reads as TGTGCCACCAGCCGAGGACAGGGGCACGCTGGAAACACCATATATTTT. Translation: CATSRGQGHAGNTIYF.

The J gene is TRBJ2-4, the V gene TRBV27, with 7 bases fitting TRBD1. Germline V CDR1 and CDR2: MNHEY, SMNVEV (reference sequence). V gave up 5 bases and J gave up 1 base; unmatched junction bases: 2. The CDR3 length is 14 residues. The CDR3 region is CASSVQGAKNIQYF. In DNA form, the CDR3 reads TGTGCCAGCAGTGTACAGGGGGCCAAAAACATTCAGTACTTC.

The V gene is TRBV25-1, the J gene TRBJ1-3; D is uncertain. CDR1 is MGHDK and CDR2 is SYGVNS in the germline V gene. The CDR3 consists of 14 residues. The V gene lost 5 bases and the J gene lost 0 bases, with 8 bases spanning the gap. CDR3 DNA: TGTGCCAGCAGTATGGGCCGCTCTGGAAACACCATATATTTT. As protein: CASSMGRSGNTIYF.

The rearrangement links TRBV11-2 to TRBJ2-7; D unclear. The CDR3 loop spans 13 amino acids. Looked up from germline, CDR1 is SGHAT and CDR2 is FQNNGV. Trimming removed 6 bases from V and 6 bases from J, with 15 bases in between. The CDR3 DNA is TGTGCCAGCAGTAGCAGTCCCCCATTCGAGCAGTACGTC. Its translation is CASSSSPPFEQYV.

By proportion, this clone is medium-sized. In nucleotides, the CDR3 is TGTGCCACCCGGACAGGACTCTATGGCTACACCTTC. Its protein is CATRTGLYGYTF. The chain couples TRBV28 to TRBJ1-2, with 7 bases that match TRBD1. The CDR3 is 12 residues long. Losses at the gene ends were 10 bases for V and 4 bases for J; bases not matched to a gene: 6. CDR1 and CDR2 from the germline V gene are MDHEN and SYDVKM.

This clone has a handful of counts. This chain uses TRBV5-1 with TRBJ2-2; the match to TRBD1 covers 7 bases. CDR1 is SGHRS and CDR2 is YFSETQ in the germline V gene. The CDR3 has 14 residues. The junction had 2 bases not matched to a gene; V was cut back by 2 bases and J by 4 bases. Here the CDR3 DNA reads TGCGCCAGCAGCTTCCCAGGGGGCACCGGGGAGCTGTTTTTT. Translation: CASSFPGGTGELFF. The complete variable domain, with remaining parts taken from reference TRBV5-1 and TRBJ2-2, reads KAGVTQTPRYLIKTRGQQVTLSCSPISGHRSVSWYQQTPGQGLQFLFEYFSETQRNKGNFPGRFSGRQFSNSRSEMNVSTLELGDSALYLCASSFPGGTGELFFGEGSRLTVL.

This clone is medium-sized by share. This sequence joins TRBV7-3 and TRBJ2-3; the match to TRBD2 covers 7 bases. Germline V gene data show CDR1 as SGHTA and CDR2 as FQGTGA. The CDR3 has 14 residues. V shed 6 bases, J shed 4 bases, and the junction held 7 bases outside the gene matches. The CDR3 is CASSFSRGADTQYF. DNA for the CDR3: TGTGCCAGCAGTTTCTCCCGGGGGGCAGATACGCAGTATTTT.

Within the sample, this clone is medium-sized. This chain joins TRBV2 and TRBJ2-1, with TRBD2 matching 9 bases. Germline CDR1 SNHLY, CDR2 FYNNEI. V shed 7 bases and J 9 bases; nucleotides not matched to a gene: 13. This CDR3 contains 15 residues. As DNA, the CDR3 is TGTGCCAGCACCCCCACTAGCGGGTACCTTGGTGAGCAGTTCTTC. As protein: CASTPTSGYLGEQFF.

The chain joins TRBV7-9 to TRBJ1-2, with 8 bases identical to TRBD1. This CDR3 region has 13 residues. The V gene's germline CDR1 is SEHNR and CDR2 FQNEAQ (reference sequence). Trimming removed 3 bases from V and 8 bases from J; junction bases left unmatched: 5. The CDR3 bases are TGTGCCAGCAGCTTTGCCGGGACAGGCGGCTACACCTTC. Its protein product is CASSFAGTGGYTF.

Only one count was recorded for this clone. The V and J genes are TRBV9 and TRBJ2-2; possibly TRBD2 for D (6 bases). The V gene lost 0 bases and the J gene lost 2 bases, with 8 bases spanning the gap. Looked up from germline, CDR1 is SGDLS and CDR2 is YYNGEE. The CDR3 is 15 residues long. Here the CDR3 reads CASSVVGLNTGELFF. As DNA, the CDR3 is TGTGCCAGCAGCGTAGTTGGACTAAACACCGGGGAGCTGTTTTTT.

This clone is categorized as medium-sized. This chain connects TRBV15 to TRBJ2-1, with TRBD2 matching 8 bases. Germline V lookup: CDR1 LNHNV, CDR2 YYDKDF (reference sequence). This CDR3 contains 20 residues. Germline trimming cut 0 bases from V and 1 base from J; bases unmatched to any gene: 14. In nucleotides, the CDR3 is TGTGCCACCAGCAGAGATCCCCCAGCGGGGGCGATCCCTTCCTACAATGAGCAGTTCTTC. It specifies CATSRDPPAGAIPSYNEQFF.

The genes are TRBV6-6 and TRBJ1-1; a possible D gene is TRBD1 (6 bases). Trimming cost V 8 bases and J 0 bases, with 19 bases left between them. The V gene's germline CDR1 is MNHNY and CDR2 SVGAGI (reference sequence). The CDR3 is 16 residues long. The DNA of the CDR3 is TGTGCCAGCGAACGGAGAACAGGGCCCATGAACACTGAAGCTTTCTTT. Its translation is CASERRTGPMNTEAFF.

This clone showed up just a few times. As DNA, the CDR3 is TGTGCCAGCAGCTTAAGCCGGGACACCGGGGAGCTGTTTTTT. It translates to CASSLSRDTGELFF. The V and J genes are TRBV7-3 and TRBJ2-2; D unresolved. CDR1 and CDR2 from the germline V gene are SGHTA and FQGTGA. Trimming cost V 1 base and J 3 bases, with 6 bases left between them. The CDR3 contains 14 residues.

This clone was picked up a small number of times. One end of the junction varies from germline; a read error may be responsible. The rearrangement uses TRBV7-7 and TRBJ2-3; D possibly corresponds to TRBD2 (5 bases). Germline V gives CDR1 SSHAT, CDR2 FNYEAQ (reference sequence). The CDR3 length is 16 residues. The CDR3 DNA sequence: TGTGCTAGCAGCTTATCCCTAGCCGGGGGCACAGATACGCAGTATTTT. Translated, it gives CASSLSLAGGTDTQYF.

Judged by abundance, this clone is medium-sized. The chain carries TRBV2 and TRBJ1-1; tentative D call: TRBD1 (6 bases). The CDR3 consists of 13 residues. V lost 6 bases and J lost 2, with 10 bases in between. In germline, CDR1 is SNHLY, CDR2 FYNNEI. CDR3 in amino acids: CASRTGLNTEAFF. The CDR3 DNA is TGTGCCAGCAGGACAGGCCTCAACACTGAAGCTTTCTTT.